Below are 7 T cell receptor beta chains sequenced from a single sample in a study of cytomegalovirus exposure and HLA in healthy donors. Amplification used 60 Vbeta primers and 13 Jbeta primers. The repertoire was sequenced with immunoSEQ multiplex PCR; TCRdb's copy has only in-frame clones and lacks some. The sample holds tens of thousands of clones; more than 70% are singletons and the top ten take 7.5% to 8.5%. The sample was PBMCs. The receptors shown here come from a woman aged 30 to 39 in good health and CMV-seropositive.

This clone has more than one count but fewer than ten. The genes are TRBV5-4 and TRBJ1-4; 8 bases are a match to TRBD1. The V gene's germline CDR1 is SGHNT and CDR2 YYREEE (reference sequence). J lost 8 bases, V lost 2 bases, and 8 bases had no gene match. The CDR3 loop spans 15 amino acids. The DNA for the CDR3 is TGTGCCAGCAGCTTATCCAGGGGGCTCGGGGAAAAACTGTTTTTT. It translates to CASSLSRGLGEKLFF.

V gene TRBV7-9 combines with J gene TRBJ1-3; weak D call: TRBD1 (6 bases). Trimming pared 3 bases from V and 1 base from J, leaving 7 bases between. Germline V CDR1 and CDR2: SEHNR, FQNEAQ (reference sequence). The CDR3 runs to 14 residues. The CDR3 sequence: CASSLDSSGNTIYF. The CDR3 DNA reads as TGTGCCAGCAGCTTGGACAGTTCTGGAAACACCATATATTTT.

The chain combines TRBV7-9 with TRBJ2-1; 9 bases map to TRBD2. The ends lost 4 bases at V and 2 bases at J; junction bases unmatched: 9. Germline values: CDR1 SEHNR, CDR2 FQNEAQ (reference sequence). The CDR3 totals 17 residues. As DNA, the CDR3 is TGTGCCAGCAGCTCTAGCGGGGAACGCTCTACCTACAATGAGCAGTTCTTC. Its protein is CASSSSGERSTYNEQFF. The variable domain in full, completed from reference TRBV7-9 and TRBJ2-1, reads DTGVSQNPRHKITKRGQNVTFRCDPISEHNRLYWYRQTLGQGPEFLTYFQNEAQLEKSRLLSDRFSAERPKGSFSTLEIQRTEQGDSAMYLCASSSSGERSTYNEQFFGPGTRLTVL.

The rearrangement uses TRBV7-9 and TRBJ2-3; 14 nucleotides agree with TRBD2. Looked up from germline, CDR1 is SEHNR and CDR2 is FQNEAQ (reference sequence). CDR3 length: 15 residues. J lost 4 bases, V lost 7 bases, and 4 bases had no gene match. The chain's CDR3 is CASNQGLAGADTQYF. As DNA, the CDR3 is TGTGCCAGCAACCAGGGACTAGCGGGAGCAGATACGCAGTATTTT.

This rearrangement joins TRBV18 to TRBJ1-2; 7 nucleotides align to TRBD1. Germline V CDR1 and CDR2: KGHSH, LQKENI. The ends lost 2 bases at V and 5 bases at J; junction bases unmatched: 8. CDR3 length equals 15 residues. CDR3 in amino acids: CASSPGQVNSYGYTF. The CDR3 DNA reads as TGTGCCAGCTCACCAGGACAGGTCAATTCATATGGCTACACCTTC.

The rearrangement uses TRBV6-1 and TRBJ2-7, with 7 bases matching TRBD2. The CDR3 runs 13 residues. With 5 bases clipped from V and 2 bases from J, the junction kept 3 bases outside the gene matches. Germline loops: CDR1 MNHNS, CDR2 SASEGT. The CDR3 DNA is TGTGCCAGCAGTTCGGGGGGTCCCTACGAGCAGTACTTC. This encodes CASSSGGPYEQYF.

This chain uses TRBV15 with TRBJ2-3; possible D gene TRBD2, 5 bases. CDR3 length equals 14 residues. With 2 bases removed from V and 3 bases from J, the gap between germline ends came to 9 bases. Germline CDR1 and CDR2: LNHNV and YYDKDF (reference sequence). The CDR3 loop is CATSRPTRTDTQYF. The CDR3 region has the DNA TGTGCCACCAGCAGACCTACTAGGACAGATACGCAGTATTTT.